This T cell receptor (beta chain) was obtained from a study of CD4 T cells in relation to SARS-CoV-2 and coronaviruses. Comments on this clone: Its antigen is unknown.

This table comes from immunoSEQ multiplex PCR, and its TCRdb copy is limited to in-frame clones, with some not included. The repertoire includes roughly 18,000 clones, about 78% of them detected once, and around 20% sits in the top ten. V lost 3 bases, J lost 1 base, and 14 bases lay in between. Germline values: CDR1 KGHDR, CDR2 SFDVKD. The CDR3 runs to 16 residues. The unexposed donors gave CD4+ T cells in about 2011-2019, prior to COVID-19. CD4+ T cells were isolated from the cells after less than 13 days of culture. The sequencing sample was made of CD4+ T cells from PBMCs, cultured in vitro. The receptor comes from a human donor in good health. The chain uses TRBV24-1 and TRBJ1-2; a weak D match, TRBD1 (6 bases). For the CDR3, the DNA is TGTGCCACCAGTGATGGCGGGGGGGGCTATAACTATGGCTACACCTTC. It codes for CATSDGGGGYNYGYTF.